This T cell receptor beta chain was profiled in a study of OX40 agonist ivuxolimab in advanced cancers. Study at large: Patients were given ivuxolimab, an antibody that agonizes OX40 (CD134).

The data were produced by immunoSEQ multiplex PCR, yet TCRdb's version contains in-frame clones alone and is incomplete. This sample has 70,000 or so clones, with approximately 86% found just once. Germline assignment: CDR1 LNHDA and CDR2 SQIVND (reference sequence). Deletions cut 6 bases from V and 1 base from J, with 9 bases between. CDR3 length equals 13 residues. This receptor was identified in an adult with an advanced solid tumor such as melanoma, head and neck, liver or kidney cancer. The rearrangement links TRBV19 to TRBJ1-1; the D gene is possibly TRBD1 (5 bases). Sequencing was performed on CD4+ or CD8+ T cells sorted from blood, taken in a trial of the OX40 agonist ivuxolimab. For the CDR3, the DNA is TGTGCCAGTAGCCGCGGACAGAACACTGAAGCTTTCTTT. Translated: CASSRGQNTEAFF.